The 9 T cell receptor beta chains given below trace back to one sample, sequenced in a study of early T cells in non-severe SARS-CoV-2 infection. TCRdb reprocessed the 5' RACE reads via MiXCR and lists one record per CDR3 protein. The sample lists approximately 30,000 distinct CDR3 sequences; 5% to 7% were seen once. The specimen sequenced was whole blood. The source is an adult who was a healthcare worker with PCR-confirmed SARS-CoV-2 infection or an uninfected control (not recorded which).

The chain joins TRBV6-2 or TRBV6-3 to TRBJ2-7; the D is unclear. CDR3 size: 18 residues. V was clipped by 7 bases and J by 1 base, with 26 bases between them. Germline CDR1 is MNHEY and CDR2 is SVGEGT. DNA for the CDR3: TGTGCCAGCAAAGAGGATGGTCGCGAATCGCTAAGATCCTACGAGCAGTACTTC. Translating it yields CASKEDGRESLRSYEQYF.

In this sample, this clonotype turned up many times. This chain links TRBV13 with TRBJ2-1, with TRBD1 identical over 8 bases. V lost 3 bases to trimming and J lost 7 bases; unmatched junction nucleotides: 2. The CDR3 is made up of 13 amino acids. CDR1 and CDR2 (germline): PRHDT, FYEKMQ (reference sequence). The CDR3 DNA follows: TGTGCCAGCAGCTTCGACAGGGGAAATGAGCAGTTCTTC. Residues: CASSFDRGNEQFF.

This clonotype was seen at least ten times. This rearrangement joins TRBV7-2 to TRBJ2-7; D may be TRBD1 or TRBD2 (5 bases each). The CDR3 is made up of 15 amino acids. CDR1 is SGHTA, CDR2 FQGNSA, per germline. The germline V and J ends were trimmed by 5 bases and 2 bases, with 16 bases remaining between them. In DNA form, the CDR3 reads TGTGCCAGCAGCAAAAGGTCCTTGGGGGCCTACGAGCAGTACTTC. Encoded protein: CASSKRSLGAYEQYF. The full variable domain, completed using reference TRBV7-2 and TRBJ2-7, is GAGVSQSPSNKVTEKGKDVELRCDPISGHTALYWYRQSLGQGLEFLIYFQGNSAPDKSGLPSDRFSAERTGGSVSTLTIQRTQQEDSAVYLCASSKRSLGAYEQYFGPGTRLTVT.

This clonotype appeared a few times. The genes are TRBV9 and TRBJ2-7; D unresolved. Germline CDR1 reads SGDLS; CDR2 reads YYNGEE. V shed 0 bases and J shed 2 bases, with 6 bases lying between them. The CDR3 extends over 13 amino acids. CDR3 in DNA: TGTGCCAGCAGCGTAGGGGATCCCTACGAGCAGTACTTC. This translates into CASSVGDPYEQYF. Drawing the rest from reference TRBV9 and TRBJ2-7, the complete variable domain is DSGVTQTPKHLITATGQRVTLRCSPRSGDLSVYWYQQSLDQGLQFLIQYYNGEERAKGNILERFSAQQFPDLHSELNLSSLELGDSALYFCASSVGDPYEQYFGPGTRLTVT.

The chain joins TRBV10-3 to TRBJ2-7; TRBD1 is a possible D gene (6 bases). The CDR3 is made up of 13 amino acids. CDR1 is ENHRY and CDR2 is SYGVKD in the germline V gene. Trimming took 4 bases from V and 1 from J, leaving 8 bases between them. This CDR3 is CAISGGQSYEQYF. The CDR3 nucleotides are TGTGCCATCAGTGGTGGACAGTCCTACGAGCAGTACTTC.

The rearrangement links TRBV10-3 to TRBJ2-2; either TRBD1 or TRBD2 may supply D (5 bases each). The CDR3 is made up of 14 amino acids. The germline V and J ends were trimmed by 6 bases and 0 bases, with 8 bases remaining between them. Germline V CDR1 and CDR2: ENHRY, SYGVKD. This chain's CDR3 is CAIRGTANTGELFF. The CDR3 coding sequence is TGTGCCATCAGAGGGACGGCGAACACCGGGGAGCTGTTTTTT.

This chain connects TRBV4-3 to TRBJ2-1; D unresolved. V lost 2 bases to trimming and J lost 0 bases, with 14 bases between them. This CDR3 is built from 17 residues. From germline, CDR1 is LGHNA and CDR2 YSLEER. The CDR3 spells CASSQSQGIFSYNEQFF. In DNA form, the CDR3 reads TGCGCCAGCAGCCAAAGCCAAGGCATTTTCTCCTACAATGAGCAGTTCTTC.

This clonotype was observed a few times. DNA for the CDR3: TGTGCCAGCAGCCAAGGACTAGGGGTAGAGCAGTATTTT. Translated: CASSQGLGVEQYF. The chain is built from TRBV3-1 and TRBJ2-3, with a tentative D call TRBD2 (6 bases). V was shortened by 1 base and J by 11 bases, with 13 bases between the two germline ends. The CDR3 spans 13 residues. The germline V gene has CDR1 LGHDT and CDR2 YNNKEL (reference sequence).

This clonotype was detected ten times or more. The rearrangement uses TRBV28 and TRBJ2-1, with 7 bases lining up with TRBD1. The CDR3 has 13 residues. The V segment lost 6 bases and the J segment 5 bases; nucleotides outside the gene matches: 4. Germline CDR1 MDHEN, CDR2 SYDVKM. CDR3 coding DNA: TGTGCCAGCAGGGGGGACAGCCACAATGAGCAGTTCTTC. It yields the protein CASRGDSHNEQFF.